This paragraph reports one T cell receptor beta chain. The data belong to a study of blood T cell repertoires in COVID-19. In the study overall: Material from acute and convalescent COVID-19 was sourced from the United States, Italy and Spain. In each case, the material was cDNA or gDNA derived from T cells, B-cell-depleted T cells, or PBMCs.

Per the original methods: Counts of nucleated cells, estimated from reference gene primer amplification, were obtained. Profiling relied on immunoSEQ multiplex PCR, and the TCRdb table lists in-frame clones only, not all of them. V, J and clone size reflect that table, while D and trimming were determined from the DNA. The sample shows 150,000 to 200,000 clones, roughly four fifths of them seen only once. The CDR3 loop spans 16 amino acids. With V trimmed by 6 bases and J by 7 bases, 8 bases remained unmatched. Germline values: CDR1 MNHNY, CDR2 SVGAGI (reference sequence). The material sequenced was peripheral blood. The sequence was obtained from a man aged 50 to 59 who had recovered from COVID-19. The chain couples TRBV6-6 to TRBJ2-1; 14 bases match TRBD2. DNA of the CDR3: TGTGCCAGCAGATACCCGGGACTAGCGGGAGATAATGAGCAGTTCTTC. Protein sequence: CASRYPGLAGDNEQFF.